A selection of T cell receptor beta chains follows, all from one sample in a study of blood T cell repertoires in COVID-19. Measured with immunoSEQ multiplex PCR; TCRdb has only the in-frame clones, and not every one. Of 250,000 to 300,000 clones in the sample, approximately 87% were seen once. Sequenced: peripheral blood. All receptors come from a woman in her 40s who had recovered from COVID-19. The CDR3 runs from the conserved cysteine through the conserved F or W. D genes are given only for firm matches. Size is omitted from some rows. Given values are once, few, many or a class for expanded clones.

d_call: TRBD1
clone_size: .
j_call: TRBJ1-5
v_call: TRBV6-1
cdr3_nt: TGTGCCAGCAGTGAAGGGGACAGGGGAACAATTTGGGGCAATCAGCCCCAGCATTTT
cdr3_aa: CASSEGDRGTIWGNQPQHF

d_call: .
clone_size: .
j_call: TRBJ1-6
v_call: TRBV9
cdr3_nt: TGTGCCAGCAGCTCGCAGGGAGGCTCCGATTCACCCCTCCACTTT
cdr3_aa: CASSSQGGSDSPLHF

d_call: .
clone_size: .
j_call: TRBJ1-1
v_call: TRBV2
cdr3_nt: TGTGCCAGCAGAGAGACAGTGCTGAACACTGAAGCTTTCTTT
cdr3_aa: CASRETVLNTEAFF

d_call: TRBD2
clone_size: .
j_call: TRBJ2-1
v_call: TRBV7-2
cdr3_nt: TGTGCCAGCACCTACCCCGGGGGGGTCTCCTACAATGAGCAGTTCTTC
cdr3_aa: CASTYPGGVSYNEQFF

d_call: TRBD2
clone_size: .
j_call: TRBJ2-5
v_call: TRBV7-8
cdr3_nt: TGTGCCAGCAGCTACGGGACTACCATACAAGAGACCCAGTACTTC
cdr3_aa: CASSYGTTIQETQYF

d_call: .
clone_size: .
j_call: TRBJ1-2
v_call: TRBV29-1
cdr3_nt: TGCAGCGTCGAGGCAGGGCGACCCTATGGCTACACCTTC
cdr3_aa: CSVEAGRPYGYTF

d_call: .
clone_size: .
j_call: TRBJ1-1
v_call: TRBV12-3/TRBV12-4
cdr3_nt: TGTGCCAGCTCCCTCAGGGGTGAAGCTTTCTTT
cdr3_aa: CASSLRGEAFF

d_call: .
clone_size: .
j_call: TRBJ2-5
v_call: TRBV5-4
cdr3_nt: TGTGCCAGCAGGGACAGTAGAGGGGAGACCCAGTACTTC
cdr3_aa: CASRDSRGETQYF

d_call: .
clone_size: .
j_call: TRBJ1-2
v_call: TRBV19
cdr3_nt: TGTGCCAGTAGTTCCGCGGCGAACTATGGCTACACCTTC
cdr3_aa: CASSSAANYGYTF

d_call: .
clone_size: .
j_call: TRBJ2-7
v_call: TRBV2
cdr3_nt: TGTGCCAGCACTCCCCTTGGTGGGAGCTCGGGCGAGCAGTACTTC
cdr3_aa: CASTPLGGSSGEQYF

d_call: TRBD1
clone_size: once
j_call: TRBJ1-1
v_call: TRBV6-1
cdr3_nt: TGTGCCAGCAGTGAATGGACAGGGACTACCGAAGCTTTCTTT
cdr3_aa: CASSEWTGTTEAFF

d_call: .
clone_size: .
j_call: TRBJ1-5
v_call: TRBV7-8
cdr3_nt: TGTGCCAGCAGCTTGGGGGGAGATAGCAATCAGCCCCAGCATTTT
cdr3_aa: CASSLGGDSNQPQHF

d_call: .
clone_size: .
j_call: TRBJ1-1
v_call: TRBV2
cdr3_nt: TGTGCCAGCTTGGCGGGGACTGAAGCTTTCTTT
cdr3_aa: CASLAGTEAFF